Sequencing of this TCR beta chain was carried out in a study of blood T cell repertoires in COVID-19 (dated by TCRdb to about 2020). Looking at the study overall: Samples from collaborators originated in the United States, Italy and Spain and spanned both the acute and convalescent phases of COVID-19. The prospective study material was composed of cDNA or gDNA derived from T cells, B-cell-depleted T cells, or PBMCs. Subjects who had been exposed to COVID-19, were actively infected with it, or had recovered from it provided the deeply sampled blood TCRbeta repertoires that made up the dataset. A freely available public database, intended as a resource for researchers studying the immune response to SARS-CoV-2, is where the repertoires were released. Samples came from the ongoing ImmuneRACE study (first 160 participants) plus 1,254 subjects from 6 global collaborators. Nearly every sample came with metadata listing a de-identified subject ID, COVID-19 status, age in years and sex. Where available, HLA class I and class II types were taken from metadata supplied by the sample provider and were not determined by assay-based typing. The study at large found these results: The quantity of clinical and demographic metadata differed by source and by participant and was supplied without curation.

TCRbeta CDR3 regions were amplified from genomic DNA by means of the immunoSEQ Assay, a bias-controlled multiplex PCR. The study's own analysis went as follows. The number of nucleated cells in each sample was estimated by amplification of reference gene primers within the assay. To quantify the absolute abundance of each unique TCRbeta CDR3 rearrangement, sequence reads were collapsed and filtered. For each sample, productive Simpson clonality was calculated as the square root of Simpson's diversity index over productive rearrangements. Held by TCRdb, this immuneACCESS table contains in-frame sequences only and omits some clones. Under half of the omission traces to an unresolved V gene where checked; the cause of the rest is unknown. V, J and clone size derive from that table, while D and trimming were established from the DNA sequence. This sample has over 300,000 clones in its table, and about 90% of those were observed once. The ten largest clonotypes hold 6.5% to 8% of the sample.

From the cysteine up to the phenylalanine, the CDR3 has a length of 14 residues. The kept DNA is CDR3 alone, 42 bases in frame from the first base. CDR1 and CDR2 were assigned from the germline V gene (reference sequence) as SSHAT and FNYEAQ. The junction shows trimming of 4 bases on V and 3 bases on J, and the gene matches do not reach 3 bases of it. On this clone: The target of this receptor is not known. Base qualities are missing; no much larger clone stands one base away.

Collaborating institutions collected whole blood in K2EDTA tubes following their own protocols. For TCRbeta analysis, collaborators shipped samples as frozen whole blood, isolated PBMCs, or DNA extracted from either of those sample types. The TCR was taken from a man between 18 and 29 years old with active or convalescent COVID-19. The sample comprised peripheral blood. The chain uses TRBV7-7 and TRBJ2-5, and 9 junctional nucleotides match TRBD1. The CDR3 region: CASSSDRGKETQYF. The DNA sequence is as follows: TGTGCCAGCAGCTCCGACAGGGGGAAAGAGACCCAGTACTTC.